These 11 T cell receptor beta chains were all obtained from the same sample, sequenced in a study of cytomegalovirus exposure and HLA in healthy donors. The PCR made use of 60 Vbeta and 13 Jbeta primers. Using immunoSEQ multiplex PCR, the repertoire was profiled, and TCRdb retains in-frame clones only, with some absent. Among roughly 150,000 clones listed, 75% to 90% were seen once. What was sequenced was PBMCs. The source of these receptors is a female donor in good health and CMV-seronegative.

The CDR3 sequence is CAWRGLAGGLDTQYF. The CDR3, as DNA: TGTGCCTGGAGGGGTCTAGCGGGAGGTTTAGATACGCAGTATTTT. The chain recombines TRBV30 with TRBJ2-3; 11 bases align to TRBD2. The CDR3 runs 15 residues. Germline loops: CDR1 GTSNPN, CDR2 SVGIG (reference sequence). Trimming at V came to 3 bases and at J to 5 bases, leaving 7 bases not matched to a gene.

This clone was counted a few times. The chain's CDR3 is CASSLGQGAFF. The CDR3 coding sequence is TGTGCCAGCAGTTTGGGGCAGGGAGCTTTCTTT. The rearrangement joins TRBV28 to TRBJ1-1, with D possibly being TRBD1 (5 bases). Germline V gives CDR1 MDHEN, CDR2 SYDVKM. This CDR3 contains 11 residues. The V gene lost 3 bases and the J gene lost 10 bases, with 9 bases spanning the gap.

The genes are TRBV7-9 and TRBJ2-1; 10 nucleotides agree with TRBD2. V was clipped by 3 bases and J by 3 bases; unmatched bases: 8. CDR1 SEHNR and CDR2 FQNEAQ come from the germline V gene (reference sequence). The CDR3 is 17 residues long. CDR3 protein: CASSLWLAGENYNEQFF. The DNA for the CDR3 is TGTGCCAGCAGCTTGTGGCTAGCGGGAGAAAACTACAATGAGCAGTTCTTC.

A single count supports this clone. This clone may be a read error of a much larger clone one base away. This chain uses TRBV9 with TRBJ2-3; 11 bases are shared with TRBD2. V was pared by 3 bases and J by 1 base, with 1 base of the junction left unmatched. Per germline, CDR1 SGDLS and CDR2 YYNGEE. The CDR3 consists of 15 residues. The CDR3 loop is CASSELAGGTDTQYF. The CDR3 region has the DNA TGTGCCAGCAGCGAACTAGCGGGAGGCACAGATACGCAGTATTTT. Full variable domain (rest looked up from reference TRBV9 and TRBJ2-3): DSGVTQTPKHLITATGQRVTLRCSPRSGDLSVYWYQQSLDQGLQFLIQYYNGEERAKGNILERFSAQQFPDLHSELNLSSLELGDSALYFCASSELAGGTDTQYFGPGTRLTVL.

This clone has only a few counts. The genes are TRBV13 and TRBJ2-2; 7 bases align to TRBD2. CDR3 size: 14 residues. With 5 bases clipped from V and 8 bases from J, the junction kept 8 bases outside the gene matches. From germline, CDR1 is PRHDT and CDR2 FYEKMQ (reference sequence). CDR3: CASSLGEGAGELFF. The CDR3, as DNA: TGTGCCAGCAGCCTTGGGGAGGGAGCTGGGGAGCTGTTTTTT.

V usage is TRBV19 and J usage is TRBJ1-2, with D unresolved. Trimming shortened V by 1 base and J by 6 bases, and 9 bases separated the two germline ends. The germline V gene has CDR1 LNHDA and CDR2 SQIVND (reference sequence). CDR3 length: 13 amino acids. CDR3 sequence (DNA): TGTGCCAGTAGTATAGGTCTGAGGGATGGCTACACCTTC. Residues: CASSIGLRDGYTF.

The chain is built from TRBV10-1 and TRBJ1-2; no clear D gene. The V end was cut by 3 bases, the J end by 4 bases, with 6 bases between. The germline CDR1 and CDR2 sequences are WNHNN and SYGVQD (reference sequence). The CDR3 is 12 residues long. The CDR3 spells CASSDTGYGYTF. The CDR3 DNA is TGCGCCAGCAGTGATACGGGCTATGGCTACACCTTC.

The chain employs TRBV19 and TRBJ2-7; 8 nucleotides agree with TRBD2. The CDR3 extends over 15 amino acids. The junction had 8 bases not matched to a gene; V was cut back by 4 bases and J by 3 bases. Germline V CDR1 and CDR2: LNHDA, SQIVND (reference sequence). CDR3 DNA: TGTGCCAGTAGTAACTCCGGGAGGGCCTTCTACGAGCAGTACTTC. Its translation is CASSNSGRAFYEQYF. The full variable domain, with the rest looked up from reference TRBV19 and TRBJ2-7, is DGGITQSPKYLFRKEGQNVTLSCEQNLNHDAMYWYRQDPGQGLRLIYYSQIVNDFQKGDIAEGYSVSREKKESFPLTVTSAQKNPTAFYLCASSNSGRAFYEQYFGPGTRLTVT.

A single count supports this clone. The CDR3 nucleotides read TGTGCCAGCAGAGGACAGACCTATAGCAATCAGCCCCAGCATTTT. Its protein product is CASRGQTYSNQPQHF. The rearrangement links TRBV2 to TRBJ1-5; tentative D call: TRBD1 (6 bases). V lost 6 bases and J 0 bases, leaving 12 bases between the germline ends. The CDR3 has 15 amino acids. Germline lookup yields CDR1 SNHLY and CDR2 FYNNEI.

The chain is built from TRBV18 and TRBJ2-7; maybe TRBD2 (6 bases). The V end was cut by 3 bases, the J end by 0 bases, with 12 bases between. The CDR3 loop spans 15 amino acids. Germline-derived CDR1 and CDR2 are KGHSH and LQKENI. In DNA form, the CDR3 reads TGTGCCAGCTCACCCTGGACTACCAGCTCCTACGAGCAGTACTTC. This translates into CASSPWTTSSYEQYF. The variable domain in full, with the rest retrieved from reference TRBV18 and TRBJ2-7, is NAGVMQNPRHLVRRRGQEARLRCSPMKGHSHVYWYRQLPEEGLKFMVYLQKENIIDESGMPKERFSAEFPKEGPSILRIQQVVRGDSAAYFCASSPWTTSSYEQYFGPGTRLTVT.

There are a few counts of this clone. The chain uses TRBV15 and TRBJ1-1; D not certain. V was cut by 11 bases and J by 0 bases, with 19 bases left in between. Germline-derived CDR1 and CDR2 are LNHNV and YYDKDF (reference sequence). This CDR3 is 15 amino acids long. CDR3 loop: CAAAEGRPVNTEAFF. CDR3 DNA: TGTGCCGCCGCGGAAGGGAGACCGGTGAACACTGAAGCTTTCTTT.